This TCR beta chain comes out of a study of early T cells in non-severe SARS-CoV-2 infection. This clonotype was counted at least ten times. What it recognizes is unknown. The CDR3 length is 15 residues. Germline CDR1 is DFQATT and CDR2 is SNEGSKA (reference sequence). Trimming stripped 0 bases from V and 0 bases from J, with 8 bases between. Findings and limits, study-wide: The VDJdb matching leaned toward anti-spike CD8 responses and overlooked private and CD4 specificities.

In the library, individual cDNA molecules carried attached unique molecular identifiers. TCRdb used MiXCR to reprocess the 5' RACE reads, holding one entry per CDR3 protein. The profile covers more than 60,000 distinct CDR3 sequences, with 8.5% to 10% appearing a single time and about 6.1% taken by the ten largest. The chain has TRBV20-1 and TRBJ2-2; possibly TRBD1 for D (6 bases). This clonotype originated in an adult who was a healthcare worker with PCR-confirmed SARS-CoV-2 infection or an uninfected control (not recorded which). The sequenced material came from whole blood. CDR3 sequence reads: CSAREAGANTGELFF. CDR3 coding DNA: TGCAGTGCTAGAGAGGCAGGGGCGAACACCGGGGAGCTGTTTTTT.